This T cell receptor (beta chain) was identified in a study of blood T cell repertoires in COVID-19. Trimming cost V 2 bases and J 9 bases; bases outside gene matches: 21. There are 20 residues in the CDR3. The germline V gene encodes CDR1 MNHEY and CDR2 SMNVEV (reference sequence). Sequencing was performed with immunoSEQ multiplex PCR; in TCRdb, only in-frame clones are kept and a portion is missing. This sample has some 170,000 clones; 75% to 90% occur once, and the top ten carry over 6.5%. The source of this sequence is a woman between 35 and 50 years old with COVID-19, enrolled during active disease. The sample consisted of peripheral blood. The V call is TRBV27, the J call TRBJ1-6, with 8 bases matching TRBD1. This CDR3 reads CASSLNLGAGGLAMGSPLHF. The CDR3 DNA follows: TGTGCCAGCAGTTTAAACCTGGGGGCAGGGGGCTTGGCCATGGGTTCACCCCTCCACTTT.